This T cell receptor beta chain is from a study of T cells after yellow fever vaccination. Study-wide findings and caveats: A weaker but faster secondary response was observed, peaking on day 5 versus 15. The CD4 and CD8 compartments had a small share of their clonotypes in common. Most primary-vaccination clones recurred post-booster (approximately 96% CD4, roughly 91% CD8).

Using its own MiXCR run on the 5' RACE reads, TCRdb lists one record per CDR3 protein. The profile shows fewer than 150,000 distinct CDR3 sequences, roughly 7.9% of them singletons. Deletions cut 5 bases from V and 3 bases from J, with 10 bases between. This CDR3 is built from 14 residues. Germline lookup yields CDR1 SGHTA and CDR2 FQGNSA. This clonotype has at least ten counts. The antigen is unknown. The source is a man younger than 30 who received the YFV17D yellow fever vaccine. Sample: CD4+ T cells sorted from PBMCs, taken more than 35 days after the first yellow fever vaccination. The chain is built from TRBV7-2 and TRBJ2-2; D is ambiguous. The DNA of the CDR3 is TGTGCCAGCAGCGCACGACTTTACACCGGGGAGCTGTTTTTT. This gives the protein CASSARLYTGELFF.